A selection of T cell receptor beta chains follows, all from one sample in a study of CD8 T cells in ankylosing spondylitis. One entry per CDR3 protein results from TCRdb running MiXCR on the 5' RACE reads. The sample records 250,000 to 350,000 distinct CDR3 sequences, roughly 20% being singletons. The material sequenced was blood, either unsorted or a sorted T cell fraction (not recorded which). These receptors originate from a female donor with ankylosing spondylitis or in good health (not recorded which). CDR3s include the opening cysteine and the closing phenylalanine or tryptophan. A D gene is named only where the DNA matches it firmly. Size values are once, few and many counts, or a class for expanded clones, and some rows have none.

abundance: few; v_gene: TRBV4-3; j_gene: TRBJ2-1; d_gene: TRBD2; CDR3aa: CASSQGGLAGGREQFF; CDR3nt: TGCGCCAGCAGCCAAGGGGGACTAGCGGGAGGGCGTGAGCAGTTCTTC
abundance: few; v_gene: TRBV29-1; j_gene: TRBJ2-5; d_gene: .; CDR3aa: CSVAAGQETQYF; CDR3nt: TGCAGCGTTGCGGCAGGTCAAGAGACCCAGTACTTC
abundance: many; v_gene: TRBV10-3; j_gene: TRBJ2-5; d_gene: TRBD2; CDR3aa: CAIREREGHRETQYF; CDR3nt: TGTGCCATCAGGGAGCGGGAGGGCCATCGAGAGACCCAGTACTTC
abundance: .; v_gene: TRBV28; j_gene: TRBJ2-6; d_gene: .; CDR3aa: CASSFGSSGANVLTF; CDR3nt: TGTGCCAGCAGTTTTGGGAGCTCTGGGGCCAACGTCCTGACTTTC
abundance: .; v_gene: TRBV7-2; j_gene: TRBJ1-5; d_gene: .; CDR3aa: CASSRTRGEPQHF; CDR3nt: TGTGCCAGCAGCCGTACCCGGGGCGAGCCCCAGCATTTT
abundance: .; v_gene: TRBV20-1; j_gene: TRBJ2-7; d_gene: .; CDR3aa: CSARGSGYYEQYF; CDR3nt: TGCAGTGCTAGAGGAAGCGGGTACTACGAGCAGTACTTC
abundance: .; v_gene: TRBV12-3/TRBV12-4; j_gene: TRBJ2-1; d_gene: .; CDR3aa: CASFIVTPSYNEQFF; CDR3nt: TGTGCCAGCTTTATAGTAACCCCATCCTACAATGAGCAGTTCTTC
abundance: few; v_gene: TRBV6-5; j_gene: TRBJ2-2; d_gene: TRBD2; CDR3aa: CASSSVTSGRTGELFF; CDR3nt: TGTGCCAGCAGTTCTGTGACTAGCGGGAGAACCGGGGAGCTGTTTTTT
abundance: few; v_gene: TRBV7-8; j_gene: TRBJ2-1; d_gene: .; CDR3aa: CASNEGRFGNEQFF; CDR3nt: TGTGCCAGCAATGAGGGGAGATTTGGAAATGAGCAGTTCTTC
abundance: .; v_gene: TRBV7-9; j_gene: TRBJ2-1; d_gene: .; CDR3aa: CASSYEGRVYNEQFF; CDR3nt: TGTGCCAGCAGTTATGAGGGACGGGTATACAATGAGCAGTTCTTC
abundance: many; v_gene: TRBV6-1; j_gene: TRBJ2-1; d_gene: .; CDR3aa: CASSAGSSYNEQFF; CDR3nt: TGTGCCAGCAGTGCGGGTAGCTCCTACAATGAGCAGTTCTTC
abundance: few; v_gene: TRBV7-8; j_gene: TRBJ2-5; d_gene: TRBD2; CDR3aa: CASSLRRGLAGGGNQETQYF; CDR3nt: TGTGCCAGCAGCTTACGCCGGGGGCTAGCGGGAGGAGGGAACCAAGAGACCCAGTACTTC
abundance: .; v_gene: TRBV7-2; j_gene: TRBJ2-1; d_gene: .; CDR3aa: CASSLSGRDNEQFF; CDR3nt: TGTGCCAGCAGCTTATCGGGCAGAGACAATGAGCAGTTCTTC
abundance: few; v_gene: TRBV10-3; j_gene: TRBJ1-1; d_gene: .; CDR3aa: CAISRLNTEAFF; CDR3nt: TGTGCCATCAGCCGCTTGAACACTGAAGCTTTCTTT
abundance: many; v_gene: TRBV5-1; j_gene: TRBJ2-3; d_gene: .; CDR3aa: CASSLIPTELTDTQYF; CDR3nt: TGCGCCAGCAGCTTGATACCAACAGAATTGACAGATACGCAGTATTTT
abundance: few; v_gene: TRBV30; j_gene: TRBJ2-4; d_gene: .; CDR3aa: CAWSRGDNIQYF; CDR3nt: TGTGCCTGGAGTCGTGGGGACAACATTCAGTACTTC
abundance: .; v_gene: TRBV6-5; j_gene: TRBJ2-3; d_gene: .; CDR3aa: CASSFAGASTDTQYF; CDR3nt: TGTGCCAGCAGTTTTGCGGGGGCAAGCACAGATACGCAGTATTTT
abundance: few; v_gene: TRBV7-9; j_gene: TRBJ1-4; d_gene: .; CDR3aa: CASSFGLNEKLFF; CDR3nt: TGTGCCAGCAGCTTTGGGTTAAATGAAAAACTGTTTTTT
abundance: .; v_gene: TRBV29-1; j_gene: TRBJ2-1; d_gene: .; CDR3aa: CSVGGAWEQFF; CDR3nt: TGCAGCGTTGGAGGGGCGTGGGAGCAGTTCTTC
abundance: few; v_gene: TRBV12-5; j_gene: TRBJ2-7; d_gene: .; CDR3aa: CASDLAASATYEQYF; CDR3nt: TGTGCTAGTGATTTGGCGGCTAGCGCAACCTACGAGCAGTACTTC
abundance: .; v_gene: TRBV5-1; j_gene: TRBJ2-7; d_gene: .; CDR3aa: CASSLGTEGYEQYF; CDR3nt: TGCGCCAGCAGCTTGGGGACAGAAGGATACGAGCAGTACTTC
abundance: once; v_gene: TRBV9; j_gene: TRBJ2-1; d_gene: .; CDR3aa: CASSVSRKSSYNEQFF; CDR3nt: TGTGCCAGCAGCGTAAGCAGGAAGAGCTCCTACAATGAGCAGTTCTTC
abundance: few; v_gene: TRBV10-2; j_gene: TRBJ2-5; d_gene: TRBD2; CDR3aa: CASSGKGRGVGETQYF; CDR3nt: TGCGCCAGCAGTGGGAAAGGGAGGGGAGTTGGAGAGACCCAGTACTTC
abundance: few; v_gene: TRBV19; j_gene: TRBJ1-5; d_gene: .; CDR3aa: CASSIRTGGSGNQPQHF; CDR3nt: TGTGCCAGTAGTATTCGGACCGGAGGGAGTGGCAATCAGCCCCAGCATTTT
abundance: .; v_gene: TRBV6-2/TRBV6-3; j_gene: TRBJ2-1; d_gene: .; CDR3aa: CASRFRAFFNEQFF; CDR3nt: TGTGCCAGCAGGTTCCGGGCCTTCTTCAATGAGCAGTTCTTC
abundance: once; v_gene: TRBV15; j_gene: TRBJ2-7; d_gene: .; CDR3aa: CATSRERVVSGEQYF; CDR3nt: TGTGCCACCAGCAGGGAGCGGGTGGTCTCGGGCGAGCAGTACTTC
abundance: few; v_gene: TRBV30; j_gene: TRBJ2-1; d_gene: TRBD2; CDR3aa: CAWNSGGLYNEQFF; CDR3nt: TGTGCCTGGAATAGCGGGGGTTTATACAATGAGCAGTTCTTC
abundance: few; v_gene: TRBV18; j_gene: TRBJ2-7; d_gene: TRBD2; CDR3aa: CASSPIAGEIYEQYF; CDR3nt: TGTGCCAGCTCCCCTATAGCGGGAGAGATCTACGAGCAGTACTTC
abundance: few; v_gene: TRBV10-3; j_gene: TRBJ1-6; d_gene: .; CDR3aa: CATGDFNSPLHF; CDR3nt: TGTGCCACTGGGGATTTCAATTCACCCCTCCACTTT
abundance: few; v_gene: TRBV27; j_gene: TRBJ2-3; d_gene: .; CDR3aa: CASSLFSGTTRTDTQYF; CDR3nt: TGTGCCAGCAGTTTATTTTCGGGTACAACCCGCACAGATACGCAGTATTTT
abundance: few; v_gene: TRBV2; j_gene: TRBJ1-5; d_gene: .; CDR3aa: CASSGGRGVSQHF; CDR3nt: TGTGCCAGCAGTGGTGGGAGGGGCGTTTCCCAGCATTTT
abundance: few; v_gene: TRBV5-1; j_gene: TRBJ2-2; d_gene: TRBD2; CDR3aa: CASSSLAGVTGELFF; CDR3nt: TGCGCCAGCAGCTCACTAGCGGGAGTTACCGGGGAGCTGTTTTTT
abundance: few; v_gene: TRBV5-1; j_gene: TRBJ2-7; d_gene: .; CDR3aa: CASSDRQAAYEQYF; CDR3nt: TGCGCCAGCAGCGACCGACAGGCAGCCTACGAGCAGTACTTC
abundance: .; v_gene: TRBV18; j_gene: TRBJ1-4; d_gene: TRBD1; CDR3aa: CASSPTGGEKLFF; CDR3nt: TGTGCCAGCTCACCGACAGGGGGCGAAAAACTGTTTTTT
abundance: .; v_gene: TRBV12-3/TRBV12-4; j_gene: TRBJ2-2; d_gene: .; CDR3aa: CASRPVQGELFF; CDR3nt: TGTGCCAGCAGACCCGTTCAGGGGGAGCTGTTTTTT
abundance: .; v_gene: TRBV14; j_gene: TRBJ1-2; d_gene: .; CDR3aa: CASSLRDGRGYTF; CDR3nt: TGTGCCAGCAGCCTCCGGGACGGTAGAGGCTACACCTTC
abundance: .; v_gene: TRBV12-3/TRBV12-4; j_gene: TRBJ1-6; d_gene: TRBD1; CDR3aa: CASSDRGLSYNSPLHF; CDR3nt: TGTGCCAGCAGTGACAGGGGTTTATCCTATAATTCACCCCTCCACTTT
abundance: once; v_gene: TRBV29-1; j_gene: TRBJ1-1; d_gene: .; CDR3aa: CSVDRTEKAFF; CDR3nt: TGCAGCGTTGATCGTACGGAGAAAGCTTTCTTT
abundance: .; v_gene: TRBV9; j_gene: TRBJ2-5; d_gene: .; CDR3aa: CAGSVAGWTQETQYF; CDR3nt: TGTGCCGGCAGCGTAGCAGGGTGGACCCAAGAGACCCAGTACTTC
abundance: .; v_gene: TRBV9; j_gene: TRBJ1-2; d_gene: .; CDR3aa: CASSAGGGYGYTF; CDR3nt: TGTGCCAGCAGCGCCGGGGGAGGCTATGGCTACACCTTC
abundance: .; v_gene: TRBV20-1; j_gene: TRBJ2-7; d_gene: .; CDR3aa: CSARDLKGAGPSYEQYF; CDR3nt: TGCAGTGCTAGAGATCTAAAAGGGGCAGGCCCATCCTACGAGCAGTACTTC
abundance: few; v_gene: TRBV6-1; j_gene: TRBJ2-1; d_gene: TRBD2; CDR3aa: CASRASGRSYNEQFF; CDR3nt: TGTGCCAGCAGAGCCAGCGGGAGATCCTACAATGAGCAGTTCTTC
abundance: few; v_gene: TRBV12-3/TRBV12-4; j_gene: TRBJ2-3; d_gene: TRBD2; CDR3aa: CASSPGGEDTQYF; CDR3nt: TGTGCCAGCAGTCCGGGGGGGGAAGATACGCAGTATTTT
abundance: .; v_gene: TRBV12-3/TRBV12-4; j_gene: TRBJ2-2; d_gene: .; CDR3aa: CASGGTGELFF; CDR3nt: TGTGCCAGCGGGGGCACCGGGGAGCTGTTTTTT
abundance: few; v_gene: TRBV20-1; j_gene: TRBJ1-6; d_gene: .; CDR3aa: CSARDLRQGAYSPLHF; CDR3nt: TGCAGTGCTAGAGATCTGAGGCAGGGCGCCTATTCACCCCTCCACTTT
abundance: few; v_gene: TRBV10-3; j_gene: TRBJ1-6; d_gene: TRBD1; CDR3aa: CAIRPGTDSYSPLHF; CDR3nt: TGTGCCATCAGACCCGGGACAGATTCTTATTCACCCCTCCACTTT
abundance: .; v_gene: TRBV7-7; j_gene: TRBJ2-3; d_gene: TRBD2; CDR3aa: CASSPTAGGGTDTQYF; CDR3nt: TGTGCCAGCAGCCCAACAGCGGGAGGAGGGACAGATACGCAGTATTTT
abundance: few; v_gene: TRBV25-1; j_gene: TRBJ2-6; d_gene: .; CDR3aa: CASSEYVRAGANVLTF; CDR3nt: TGTGCCAGCAGTGAATATGTCAGGGCTGGGGCCAACGTCCTGACTTTC